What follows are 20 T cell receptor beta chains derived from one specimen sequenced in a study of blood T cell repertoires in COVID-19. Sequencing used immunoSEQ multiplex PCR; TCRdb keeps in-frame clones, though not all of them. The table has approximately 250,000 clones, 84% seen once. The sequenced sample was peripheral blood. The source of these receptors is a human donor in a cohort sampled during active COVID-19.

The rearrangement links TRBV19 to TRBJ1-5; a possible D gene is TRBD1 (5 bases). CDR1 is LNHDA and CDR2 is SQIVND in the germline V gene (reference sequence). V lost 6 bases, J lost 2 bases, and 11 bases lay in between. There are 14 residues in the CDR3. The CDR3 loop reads CASSQSGGNQPQHF. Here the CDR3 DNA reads TGTGCCAGTAGCCAGTCGGGGGGCAATCAGCCCCAGCATTTT.

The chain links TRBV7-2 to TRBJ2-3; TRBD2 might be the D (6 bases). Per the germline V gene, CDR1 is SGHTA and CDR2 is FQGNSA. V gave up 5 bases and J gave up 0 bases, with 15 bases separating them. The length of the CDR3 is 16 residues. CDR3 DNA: TGTGCCAGCAGCCTACACCTAGGGACTAGCACAGATACGCAGTATTTT. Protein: CASSLHLGTSTDTQYF.

The CDR3 sequence is CASSTGGAYTEAFF. The CDR3 DNA sequence: TGTGCCAGCAGCACAGGGGGCGCGTACACTGAAGCTTTCTTT. The rearrangement uses TRBV6-5 and TRBJ1-1, with 9 bases fitting TRBD1. The length of the CDR3 is 14 residues. V was pared by 6 bases and J by 3 bases, with 5 bases of the junction left unmatched. The germline gives CDR1 MNHEY, CDR2 SVGAGI.

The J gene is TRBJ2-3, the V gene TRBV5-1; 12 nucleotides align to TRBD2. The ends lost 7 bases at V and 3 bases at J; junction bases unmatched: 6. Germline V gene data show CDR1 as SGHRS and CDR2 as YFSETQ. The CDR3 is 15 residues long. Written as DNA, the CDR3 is TGCGCCAGCGAGAGACTAGCGGGAGCGACAGATACGCAGTATTTT. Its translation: CASERLAGATDTQYF.

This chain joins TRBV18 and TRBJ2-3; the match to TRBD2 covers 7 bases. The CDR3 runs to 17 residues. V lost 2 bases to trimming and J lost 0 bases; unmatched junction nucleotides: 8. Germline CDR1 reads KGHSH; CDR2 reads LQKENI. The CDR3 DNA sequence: TGTGCCAGCTCACCATGGAGGGGAGGGACGAGCACAGATACGCAGTATTTT. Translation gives CASSPWRGGTSTDTQYF. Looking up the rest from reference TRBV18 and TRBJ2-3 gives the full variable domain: NAGVMQNPRHLVRRRGQEARLRCSPMKGHSHVYWYRQLPEEGLKFMVYLQKENIIDESGMPKERFSAEFPKEGPSILRIQQVVRGDSAAYFCASSPWRGGTSTDTQYFGPGTRLTVL.

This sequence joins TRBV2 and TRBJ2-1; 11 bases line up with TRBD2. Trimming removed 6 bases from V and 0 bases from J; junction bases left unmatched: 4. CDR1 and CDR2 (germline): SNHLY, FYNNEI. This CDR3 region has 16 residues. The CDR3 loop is CASSRTSGRSYNEQFF. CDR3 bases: TGTGCCAGCAGCCGGACTAGCGGGCGCTCCTACAATGAGCAGTTCTTC.

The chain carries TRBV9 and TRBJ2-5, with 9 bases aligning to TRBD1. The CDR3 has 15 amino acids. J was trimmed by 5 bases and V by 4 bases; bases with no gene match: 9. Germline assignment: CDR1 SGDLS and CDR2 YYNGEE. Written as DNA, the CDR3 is TGTGCCAGCAGCAAACGGGACAGGGTAGGGGAGACCCAGTACTTC. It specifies CASSKRDRVGETQYF.

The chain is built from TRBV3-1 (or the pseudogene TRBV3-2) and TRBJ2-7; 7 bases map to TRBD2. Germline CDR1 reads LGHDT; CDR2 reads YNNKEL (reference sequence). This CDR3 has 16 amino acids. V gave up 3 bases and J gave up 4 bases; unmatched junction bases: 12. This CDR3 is CASSQWDWSGTYEQYF. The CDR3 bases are TGTGCCAGCAGCCAGTGGGATTGGAGCGGGACTTACGAGCAGTACTTC.

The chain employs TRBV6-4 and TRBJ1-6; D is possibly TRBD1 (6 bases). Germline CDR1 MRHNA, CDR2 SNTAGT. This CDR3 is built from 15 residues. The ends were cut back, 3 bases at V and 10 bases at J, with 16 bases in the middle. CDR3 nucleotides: TGTGCCAGCAGTGAAACAGGGTTTCTGGTATCACCCCTCCACTTT. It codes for CASSETGFLVSPLHF.

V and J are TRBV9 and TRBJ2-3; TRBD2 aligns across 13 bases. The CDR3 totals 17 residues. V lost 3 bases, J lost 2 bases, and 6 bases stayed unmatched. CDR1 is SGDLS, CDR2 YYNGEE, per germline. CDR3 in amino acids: CASSASTSGRATDTQYF. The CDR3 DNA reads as TGTGCCAGCAGCGCTTCCACTAGCGGGAGGGCCACAGATACGCAGTATTTT.

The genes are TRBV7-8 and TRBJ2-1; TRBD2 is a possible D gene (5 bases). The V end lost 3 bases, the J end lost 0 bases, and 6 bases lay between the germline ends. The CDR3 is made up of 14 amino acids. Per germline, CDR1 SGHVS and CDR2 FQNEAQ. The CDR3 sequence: CASSLGSSYNEQFF. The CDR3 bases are TGTGCCAGCAGCTTGGGGAGCTCCTACAATGAGCAGTTCTTC.

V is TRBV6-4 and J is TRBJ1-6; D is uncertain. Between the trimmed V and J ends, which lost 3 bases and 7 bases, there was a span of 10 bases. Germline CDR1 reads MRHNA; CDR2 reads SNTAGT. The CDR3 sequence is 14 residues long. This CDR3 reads CASSESQKNSPLHF. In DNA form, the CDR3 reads TGTGCCAGCAGTGAAAGTCAGAAAAATTCACCCCTCCACTTT.

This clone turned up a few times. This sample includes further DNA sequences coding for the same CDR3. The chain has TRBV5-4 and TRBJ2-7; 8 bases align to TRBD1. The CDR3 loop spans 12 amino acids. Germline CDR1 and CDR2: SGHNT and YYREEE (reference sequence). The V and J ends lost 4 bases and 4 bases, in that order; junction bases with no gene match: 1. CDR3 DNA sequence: TGTGCCAGCAGCAGGACAGGGTACGAGCAGTACTTC. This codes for CASSRTGYEQYF.

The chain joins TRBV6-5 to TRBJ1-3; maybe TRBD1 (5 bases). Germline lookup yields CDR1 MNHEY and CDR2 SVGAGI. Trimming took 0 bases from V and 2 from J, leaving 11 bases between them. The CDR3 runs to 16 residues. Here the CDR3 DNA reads TGTGCCAGCAGTTACTCGGGACTATATGCTGGAAACACCATATATTTT. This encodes CASSYSGLYAGNTIYF.

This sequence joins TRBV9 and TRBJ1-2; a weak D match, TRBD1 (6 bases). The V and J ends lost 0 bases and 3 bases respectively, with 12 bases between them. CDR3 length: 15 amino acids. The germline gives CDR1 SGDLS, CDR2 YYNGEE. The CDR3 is CASSVGAGVDYGYTF. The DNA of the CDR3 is TGTGCCAGCAGCGTAGGAGCAGGGGTGGACTATGGCTACACCTTC.

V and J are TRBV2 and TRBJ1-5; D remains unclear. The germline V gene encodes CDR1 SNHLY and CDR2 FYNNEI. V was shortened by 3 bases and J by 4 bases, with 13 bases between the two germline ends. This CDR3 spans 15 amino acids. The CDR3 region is CASSDGLQFNQPQHF. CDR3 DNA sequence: TGTGCCAGCAGTGATGGTTTGCAGTTTAATCAGCCCCAGCATTTT.

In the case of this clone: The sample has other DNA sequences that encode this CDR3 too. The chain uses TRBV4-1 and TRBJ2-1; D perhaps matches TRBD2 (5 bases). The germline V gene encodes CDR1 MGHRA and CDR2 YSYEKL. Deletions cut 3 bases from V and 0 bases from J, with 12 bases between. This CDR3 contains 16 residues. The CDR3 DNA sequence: TGCGCCAGCAGCCACCTGAGCGGTAGCTCCTACAATGAGCAGTTCTTC. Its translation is CASSHLSGSSYNEQFF.

CDR3 DNA: TGTGCCAGCAGCTTAGGCACAGGGGCGGGTAGAGAGCAGTACTTC. Translated: CASSLGTGAGREQYF. J is TRBJ2-7 and V is TRBV11-2; 7 bases are shared with TRBD1. Germline V gene lookup returns CDR1 SGHAT and CDR2 FQNNGV. This CDR3 contains 15 residues. V lost 1 base, J lost 7 bases, and 10 bases stayed unmatched. The complete variable domain, with remaining parts taken from reference TRBV11-2 and TRBJ2-7, reads EAGVAQSPRYKIIEKRQSVAFWCNPISGHATLYWYQQILGQGPKLLIQFQNNGVVDDSQLPKDRFSAERLKGVDSTLKIQPAKLEDSAVYLCASSLGTGAGREQYFGPGTRLTVT.

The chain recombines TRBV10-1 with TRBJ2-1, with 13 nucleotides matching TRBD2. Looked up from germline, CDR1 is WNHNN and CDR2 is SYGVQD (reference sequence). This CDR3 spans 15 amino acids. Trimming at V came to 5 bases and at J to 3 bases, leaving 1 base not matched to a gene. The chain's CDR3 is CASSRLAGGYNEQFF. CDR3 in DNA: TGCGCCAGCAGTAGACTAGCGGGAGGCTACAATGAGCAGTTCTTC.

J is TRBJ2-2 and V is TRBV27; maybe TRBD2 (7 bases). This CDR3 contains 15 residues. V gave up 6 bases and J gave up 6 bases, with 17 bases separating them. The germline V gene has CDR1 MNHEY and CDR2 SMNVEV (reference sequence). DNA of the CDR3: TGTGCCAGCAGCCTAAGGGGGGGGAGGCCCGGGGAGCTGTTTTTT. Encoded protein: CASSLRGGRPGELFF.